This T cell receptor beta chain is from a study of blood T cell repertoires in COVID-19. Two negative PCRs, clearance, or symptom resolution were required of recovered Cohort 3 donors. This table comes from immunoSEQ multiplex PCR, and its TCRdb copy is limited to in-frame clones, with some not included. The table lists around 160,000 clones, 80% of them singletons, with approximately 3% in the top ten. Looked up from germline, CDR1 is LGHDT and CDR2 is YNNKEL (reference sequence). Trimming took 6 bases from V and 6 from J; bases not matched to a gene: 5. The CDR3 has 15 amino acids. As to this clone: Other DNA sequences from this sample encode an identical CDR3 as well.

The chain is built from TRBV3-1 (or the pseudogene TRBV3-2) and TRBJ2-1; TRBD2 agrees at 13 bases. The sequence came from a woman aged 60-70 years who had recovered from COVID-19. The material sequenced was PBMCs or T cells enriched from blood (not recorded which). For the CDR3, the DNA is TGTGCCAGCAGTCGACTAGCGGGGGGTCTCAATGAGCAGTTCTTC. It specifies CASSRLAGGLNEQFF.